This entry concerns a single T cell receptor (beta chain). This record belongs to a study of T cells in Graves' hyperthyroidism and ophthalmopathy. Graves' hyperthyroidism qualified as stable when ophthalmopathy did not progress within 18 months. The investigators amplified TCR beta CDR3 regions from RNA transcripts. First-round RT-PCR of the TCR CDR3 relied on the HTBI primer set. TCRdb re-called the multiplex PCR reads through MiXCR, storing one row per CDR3 protein. In the table there are roughly 720,000 distinct CDR3 sequences, 15% to 20% of which are singletons. The sequence was obtained from a man aged 50 to 59 with Graves' hyperthyroidism. The specimen was blood.

The CDR3 DNA is TGTGCCAGCAGCTTATTAAAGAGTCTCTCCTACGAGCAGTACTTC. Its protein product is CASSLLKSLSYEQYF. The genes are TRBV7-9 and TRBJ2-7; D not certain. This CDR3 has 15 residues. Germline CDR1 is SEHNR and CDR2 is FQNEAQ (reference sequence). Trimming pared 2 bases from V and 0 bases from J, leaving 11 bases between.